Listed below are T cell receptor beta chains from one sample, sequenced in a study of T-cell reconstitution after alpha-beta-depleted transplantation in children. Using its own MiXCR run on the PCR reads, TCRdb lists one record per CDR3 protein. The sample carries 600,000 or so distinct CDR3 sequences, under 25% recorded once. The sample in question was PBMCs, mostly from graft donor cells, obtained 360 days after TCRalphabeta/CD19-depleted stem cell transplant. The origin of the receptors is a boy in the first two years of life who had a stem cell transplant for acute myeloid leukemia, so the T cells may come from the graft donor. CDR3s include the opening cysteine and the closing phenylalanine or tryptophan. The order of the fields is V gene, D gene, J gene, clone size, CDR3 DNA, CDR3 protein. A D gene is named only where the DNA matches it firmly. Part of the rows lack a size; the others show once, few, many or a class for expanded clones.

V: TRBV24-1
D: NA
J: TRBJ2-2
size: NA
DNA: TGCAGTGCTAGAGAGAAGGGACCGCGAGTGACCATTCTCGGGGAGCTGTTTTTT
CDR3: CSAREKGPRVTILGELFF

V: TRBV20-1
D: NA
J: TRBJ1-1
size: NA
DNA: TGCAGTGCTAGAGATCGTAGGCAGGGTTTCACTGAAGCTTTCTTT
CDR3: CSARDRRQGFTEAFF

V: TRBV6-5
D: NA
J: TRBJ2-4
size: few
DNA: TGTGCCAGCAGTTACGCCCCGGACAGCAAAAACATTCAGTACTTC
CDR3: CASSYAPDSKNIQYF

V: TRBV6-1
D: TRBD2
J: TRBJ2-3
size: few
DNA: TGTGCCGTAGCGGGGGGGCCTTACCGGGTTTTTAGCACAGATACGCAGTATTTT
CDR3: CAVAGGPYRVFSTDTQYF

V: TRBV12-3/TRBV12-4
D: NA
J: TRBJ2-5
size: few
DNA: TGTGCCAGCAGTTTAGAGGACACCGGCCGGTACTTC
CDR3: CASSLEDTGRYF

V: TRBV7-9
D: NA
J: TRBJ2-3
size: NA
DNA: TGTGCCAGCAGCTACAGCCTAAGGGTAGATACGCAGTATTTT
CDR3: CASSYSLRVDTQYF

V: TRBV6-1
D: TRBD2
J: TRBJ2-3
size: NA
DNA: TGTGCCAGCAGTAGACTAGCGGGGGGCCCGGATACGCAGTATTTT
CDR3: CASSRLAGGPDTQYF

V: TRBV29-1
D: NA
J: TRBJ2-1
size: many
DNA: TGCAGCGTTGAGGGGGATCGGAGCAATGAGCAGTTCTTC
CDR3: CSVEGDRSNEQFF

V: TRBV5-1
D: TRBD2
J: TRBJ2-1
size: many
DNA: TGCGCCAGCAGCTTGACTAGCGGGGGGGCAAATGAGCAGTTCTTC
CDR3: CASSLTSGGANEQFF

V: TRBV7-2
D: TRBD1
J: TRBJ2-4
size: NA
DNA: TGTGCCAGCAGCCTCCCAGGGGGCGGTAATAACATTCAGTACTTC
CDR3: CASSLPGGGNNIQYF

V: TRBV20-1
D: TRBD2
J: TRBJ2-7
size: few
DNA: TGCAGCGACAGTAGCGGGGGTGTGTACGAGCAGTACTTC
CDR3: CSDSSGGVYEQYF

V: TRBV29-1
D: TRBD1
J: TRBJ1-2
size: few
DNA: TGCAGCGTTGAAAGCTGGAAACAGGGGGGATTCTATGGCTACACCTTC
CDR3: CSVESWKQGGFYGYTF

V: TRBV20-1
D: NA
J: TRBJ1-2
size: NA
DNA: TGCAGTCCCCTCCAATATGGCTACACCTTC
CDR3: CSPLQYGYTF

V: TRBV5-1
D: NA
J: TRBJ1-1
size: few
DNA: TGCGCCAGCAGCTGGACGGGGGCTGAAGCTTTCTTT
CDR3: CASSWTGAEAFF

V: TRBV11-2
D: NA
J: TRBJ2-3
size: NA
DNA: TGTGCCAGCGGGTCCTGGGGCACAGATACGCAGTATTTT
CDR3: CASGSWGTDTQYF

V: TRBV6-5
D: TRBD1
J: TRBJ2-5
size: NA
DNA: TGTGCCAGCAGTTCCGGGACAGGGAGGCAAGAGACCCAGTACTTC
CDR3: CASSSGTGRQETQYF